A selection of T cell receptor beta chains follows, all from one sample in a study of shared clonotypes between healthy human individuals. Assay: immunoSEQ multiplex PCR; the TCRdb copy retains only in-frame clones and omits some. The sample yields about 600,000 clones, about 97% seen once. The sequencing input was naive CD4+ T cells sorted from blood. These receptors were collected from a young woman in good health. Both conserved end residues are part of each CDR3. A D gene is named only where the DNA matches it firmly. Clone sizes are given selectively: once, few, many, or a class where the clone is expanded.

j_call,clone_size,d_call,v_call,cdr3_aa,cdr3_nt
TRBJ2-5,.,.,TRBV27,CASSSGIRAKETQYF,TGTGCCAGCAGTTCGGGCATTCGTGCAAAAGAGACCCAGTACTTC
TRBJ1-2,.,TRBD1,TRBV5-6,CASSRGQTNNYGYTF,TGTGCCAGCAGCCGGGGACAGACAAACAACTATGGCTACACCTTC
TRBJ1-2,.,.,TRBV5-4,CASSLPLQGIFYGYTF,TGTGCCAGCAGCTTGCCCCTTCAGGGAATATTCTATGGCTACACCTTC
TRBJ2-3,.,TRBD1,TRBV19,CASRRTGRGTDTQYF,TGTGCCAGTAGGCGGACAGGGCGAGGCACAGATACGCAGTATTTT
TRBJ2-5,once,.,TRBV5-1,CASSLVRVGETQYF,TGCGCCAGCAGCTTAGTCAGAGTTGGCGAGACCCAGTACTTC
TRBJ2-1,.,.,TRBV4-2,CASSQDLKGTYNEQFF,TGTGCCAGCAGCCAAGATCTGAAGGGGACCTACAATGAGCAGTTCTTC
TRBJ2-7,.,.,TRBV15,CATSSVPSSYEQYF,TGTGCCACCAGCAGTGTCCCCAGTTCCTACGAGCAGTACTTC
TRBJ1-4,.,.,TRBV18,CASSPLGPQGTNEKLFF,TGTGCCAGCTCACCACTCGGGCCGCAGGGAACTAATGAAAAACTGTTTTTT
TRBJ2-5,.,.,TRBV10-3,CAAGEETQYF,TGTGCCGCGGGCGAAGAGACCCAGTACTTC
TRBJ1-4,.,.,TRBV28,CASRSTGAGKLFF,TGTGCCAGCAGATCCACAGGCGCGGGAAAACTGTTTTTT
TRBJ2-6,.,TRBD1,TRBV18,CASSPVTGGSGANVLTF,TGTGCCAGCTCACCGGTGACAGGGGGCTCTGGGGCCAACGTCCTGACTTTC
TRBJ1-2,.,.,TRBV25-1,CASSEWGRANYGYTF,TGTGCCAGCAGTGAATGGGGCAGAGCTAACTATGGCTACACCTTC
TRBJ1-3,.,.,TRBV6-5,CASSYSLVSGNTIYF,TGTGCCAGCAGTTACTCGTTAGTCTCTGGAAACACCATATATTTT
TRBJ2-1,.,TRBD2,TRBV10-3,CANGGRNEQFF,TGTGCCAACGGGGGGAGGAATGAGCAGTTCTTC
TRBJ1-5,.,.,TRBV21-1,CASSTKLEPQHF,TGTGCCAGCAGCACAAAACTAGAGCCCCAGCATTTT
TRBJ1-5,.,.,TRBV10-3,CAISEDKSNQPQHF,TGTGCCATCAGTGAAGACAAAAGTAATCAGCCCCAGCATTTT
TRBJ2-5,.,.,TRBV6-5,CASRPPGLHEQYF,TGTGCCAGCAGGCCCCCGGGACTCCATGAGCAGTACTTC
TRBJ2-7,.,.,TRBV20-1,CSASGEAEQYF,TGCAGTGCTAGCGGAGAGGCCGAGCAGTACTTC
TRBJ2-3,.,TRBD2,TRBV9,CASSVGSTSGSTDTQYF,TGTGCCAGCAGCGTGGGTTCGACTAGCGGGAGTACAGATACGCAGTATTTT
TRBJ2-6,.,.,TRBV11-2,CASSKSPVSPSGANVLTF,TGTGCCAGCAGTAAGAGCCCCGTATCTCCCTCTGGGGCCAACGTCCTGACTTTC
TRBJ1-1,.,.,TRBV5-1,CASKRENTEAFF,TGCGCCAGCAAAAGGGAGAACACTGAAGCTTTCTTT
TRBJ2-7,once,TRBD1,TRBV5-1,CASSLRGGLGEQYF,TGCGCCAGCAGCTTGCGAGGGGGCTTGGGCGAGCAGTACTTC
TRBJ2-7,.,.,TRBV2,CASSEGRSGYEQYF,TGTGCCAGCAGTGAGGGGCGGAGTGGATACGAGCAGTACTTC
TRBJ2-7,.,.,TRBV15,CATSTLPQVGYEQYF,TGTGCCACCAGCACCCTGCCCCAGGTTGGCTACGAGCAGTACTTC
TRBJ1-5,.,TRBD1,TRBV28,CATDRGGDQPQHF,TGTGCCACCGACAGGGGAGGAGATCAGCCCCAGCATTTT
TRBJ2-3,.,.,TRBV7-8,CASSPRGLVGTQYF,TGTGCCAGCAGCCCTCGGGGGCTAGTGGGTACGCAGTATTTT
TRBJ2-2,.,TRBD1,TRBV11-3,CASSLGYTGVTGELFF,TGTGCCAGCAGCTTAGGTTACACAGGGGTTACCGGGGAGCTGTTTTTT
TRBJ1-4,once,.,TRBV28,CASSLGQIREKLFF,TGTGCCAGCAGTTTGGGTCAGATTAGGGAAAAACTGTTTTTT
TRBJ2-6,.,.,TRBV28,CASSFSGANVLTF,TGTGCCAGCAGTTTCTCTGGGGCCAACGTCCTGACTTTC